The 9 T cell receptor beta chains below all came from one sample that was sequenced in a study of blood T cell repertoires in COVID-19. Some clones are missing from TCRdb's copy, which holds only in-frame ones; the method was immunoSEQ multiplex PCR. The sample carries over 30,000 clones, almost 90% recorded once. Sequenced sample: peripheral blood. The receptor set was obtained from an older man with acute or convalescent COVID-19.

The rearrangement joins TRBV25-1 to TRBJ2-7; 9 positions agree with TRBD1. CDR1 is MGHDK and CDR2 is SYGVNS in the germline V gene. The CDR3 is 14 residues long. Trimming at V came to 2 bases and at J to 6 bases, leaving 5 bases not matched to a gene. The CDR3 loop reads CASSEGDRVAEQYF. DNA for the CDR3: TGTGCCAGCAGTGAAGGGGACAGGGTAGCCGAGCAGTACTTC.

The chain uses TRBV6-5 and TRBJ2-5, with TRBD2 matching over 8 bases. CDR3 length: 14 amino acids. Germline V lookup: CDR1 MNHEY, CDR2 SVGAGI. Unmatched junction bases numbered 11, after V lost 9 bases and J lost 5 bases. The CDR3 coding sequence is TGTGCCAGTGATAGCGGGGAAGGAGGGGAGACCCAGTACTTC. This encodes CASDSGEGGETQYF.

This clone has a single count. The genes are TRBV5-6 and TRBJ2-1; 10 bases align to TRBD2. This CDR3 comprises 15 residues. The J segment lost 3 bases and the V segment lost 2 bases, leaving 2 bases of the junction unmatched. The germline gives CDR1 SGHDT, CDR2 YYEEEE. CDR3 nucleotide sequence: TGTGCCAGCAGCTTAGCGGGAGGGAACTACAATGAGCAGTTCTTC. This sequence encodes CASSLAGGNYNEQFF.

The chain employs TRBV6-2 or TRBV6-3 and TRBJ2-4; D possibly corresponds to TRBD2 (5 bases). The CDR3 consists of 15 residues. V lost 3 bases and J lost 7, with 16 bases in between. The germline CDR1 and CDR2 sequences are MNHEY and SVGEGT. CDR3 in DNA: TGTGCCAGCAGTTATTTGGACTTAAAAGGGAACATTCAGTACTTC. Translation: CASSYLDLKGNIQYF.

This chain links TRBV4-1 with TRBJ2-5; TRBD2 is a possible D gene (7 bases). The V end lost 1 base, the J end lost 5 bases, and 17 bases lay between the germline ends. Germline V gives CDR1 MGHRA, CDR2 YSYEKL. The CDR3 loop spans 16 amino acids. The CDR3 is CASSQGRSGGAETQYF. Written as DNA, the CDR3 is TGCGCCAGCAGCCAAGGAAGGTCGGGGGGCGCGGAGACCCAGTACTTC.

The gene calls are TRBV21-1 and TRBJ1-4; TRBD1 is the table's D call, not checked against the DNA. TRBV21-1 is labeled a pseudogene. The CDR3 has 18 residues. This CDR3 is CASSKAWDRGGTNEKLFF. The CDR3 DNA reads TGTGCCAGCAGCAAAGCGTGGGACAGGGGGGGGACTAATGAAAAACTGTTTTTT.

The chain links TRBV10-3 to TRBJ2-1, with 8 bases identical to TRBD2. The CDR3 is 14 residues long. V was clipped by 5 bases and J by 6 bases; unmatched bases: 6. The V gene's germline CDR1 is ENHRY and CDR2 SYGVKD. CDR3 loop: CAISPGTSSNEQFF. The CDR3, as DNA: TGTGCCATCAGTCCCGGGACTAGTAGCAATGAGCAGTTCTTC.

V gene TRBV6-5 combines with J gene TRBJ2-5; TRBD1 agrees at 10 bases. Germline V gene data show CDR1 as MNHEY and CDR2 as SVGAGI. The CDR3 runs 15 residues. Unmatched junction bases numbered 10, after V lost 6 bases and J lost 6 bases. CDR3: CASRARQGAEKTQYF. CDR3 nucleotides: TGTGCCAGCAGGGCCCGACAGGGGGCGGAAAAGACCCAGTACTTC.

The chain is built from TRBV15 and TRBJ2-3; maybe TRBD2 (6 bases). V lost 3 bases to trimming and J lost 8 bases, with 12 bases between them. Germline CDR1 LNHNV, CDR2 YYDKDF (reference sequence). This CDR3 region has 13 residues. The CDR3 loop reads CATSSLRGSTQYF. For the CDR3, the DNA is TGTGCCACCAGCAGTCTCCGGGGGTCTACGCAGTATTTT. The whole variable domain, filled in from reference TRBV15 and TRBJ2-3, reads DAMVIQNPRYQVTQFGKPVTLSCSQTLNHNVMYWYQQKSSQAPKLLFHYYDKDFNNEADTPDNFQSRRPNTSFCFLDIRSPGLGDTAMYLCATSSLRGSTQYFGPGTRLTVL.